What follows is one T cell receptor beta chain and its context. As yet, its antigen is unknown. The CDR3 has 13 residues. The germline V gene has CDR1 SNHLY and CDR2 FYNNEI. V shed 3 bases, J shed 10 bases, and the junction held 2 bases outside the gene matches. The record originates from a study of shared clonotypes between healthy human individuals. Study-wide background: Each donor's CD8 memory used one plate, CD8 naive two, each CD4 subset three.

Study donors comprised healthy, HIV-negative adults devoid of recent acute infection or vaccination. Investigators divided CD4+ cells into CD45RA+ naive and CD45RA-negative memory subsets. Regarding the study as a whole: Generally, naive subsets came out with larger estimated richness than memory subsets.

TCRdb's table, derived via immunoSEQ multiplex PCR, lists solely in-frame clones and lacks some. The profile shows approximately 1,500,000 clones, roughly 97% of them singletons. The rearrangement links TRBV2 to TRBJ2-1; 11 bases match TRBD2. Sequenced input: naive CD4+ T cells sorted from blood. Subset reported: CD45RA+ positively selected. This receptor was taken from a young man in good health. The CDR3 DNA sequence: TGTGCCAGCAGTGATAGCGGGAGGGCCGAGCAGTTCTTC. Translated, it gives CASSDSGRAEQFF.